This T cell receptor (beta chain) was obtained from a study of blood T cell repertoires in COVID-19. Turning to the study itself: Researchers got acute and convalescent COVID-19 samples from the United States, Italy and Spain. PBMCs, B-cell-depleted T cells, or T cells were the source of the cDNA or gDNA that made up the material.

In the authors' methods: Estimation of nucleated cell counts was performed using reference gene primer amplification. Only in-frame clones appear in the TCRdb table, and some are missing; sequencing was by immunoSEQ multiplex PCR. V, J and clone size were drawn from that table, and D and trimming were deduced from the DNA. Counted here are fewer than 300,000 clones, about 89% occurring once; the ten biggest clones make up approximately 9.8%. Germline V lookup: CDR1 MGHRA, CDR2 YSYEKL. The CDR3 extends over 17 amino acids. After removal of 7 bases from V and 0 bases from J, the junction contained 12 bases not matched to a gene.

This receptor was obtained from a man aged 35 to 55 who had recovered from COVID-19. The chain joins TRBV4-1 to TRBJ2-3, with TRBD2 matching over 8 bases. Sequencing was performed on peripheral blood. The DNA of the CDR3 is TGCGCCAGCACCCGGGGCGGGGGGCTTACTAGCACAGATACGCAGTATTTT. Its translation: CASTRGGGLTSTDTQYF.